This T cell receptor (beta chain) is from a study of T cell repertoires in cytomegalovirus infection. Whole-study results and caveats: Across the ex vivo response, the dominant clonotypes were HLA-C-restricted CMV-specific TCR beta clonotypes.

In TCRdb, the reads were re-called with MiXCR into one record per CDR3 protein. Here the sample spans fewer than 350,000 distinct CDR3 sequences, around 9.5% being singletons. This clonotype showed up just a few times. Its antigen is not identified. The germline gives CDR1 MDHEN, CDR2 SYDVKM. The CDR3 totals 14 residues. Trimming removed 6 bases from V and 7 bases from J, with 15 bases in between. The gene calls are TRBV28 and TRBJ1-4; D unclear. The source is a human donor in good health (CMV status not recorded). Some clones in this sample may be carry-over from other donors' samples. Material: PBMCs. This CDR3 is CASRRDLKGEKLFF. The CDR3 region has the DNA TGTGCCAGCAGACGAGACCTTAAGGGTGAAAAACTGTTTTTT.